This TCR beta chain was sequenced in a study of patients and donors after allogeneic stem cell transplantation. This clonotype was found a few times. The V gene's germline CDR1 is SEHNR and CDR2 FQNEAQ (reference sequence). This CDR3 comprises 17 residues. The V and J ends lost 5 bases and 6 bases, in that order; junction bases with no gene match: 13. Each CDR3 protein gets one entry after TCRdb re-called the RT-PCR reads with MiXCR. In the table there are roughly 960,000 distinct CDR3 sequences, about a sixth of which are singletons. The sequencing sample was made of blood, either unsorted or a sorted T cell fraction (not recorded which). J is TRBJ2-2 and V is TRBV7-9; TRBD2 aligns across 9 bases. The sequence was obtained from a human donor who was either an allogeneic HSCT recipient or a stem cell or donor lymphocyte infusion donor (not recorded which). It is not recorded whose cells these are; they may come from a transplant donor. The CDR3 nucleotides are TGTGCCAGCAGCCCCGAAGGTAGCGGGAGATTGTCCGGGGAGCTGTTTTTT. This gives the protein CASSPEGSGRLSGELFF.